Detailed here is one TCR beta chain. Its antigen is currently unknown. Expressed TCRB transcripts got sequenced, as all isolated RNA was reverse transcribed. This table comes from immunoSEQ multiplex PCR, and its TCRdb copy is limited to in-frame clones, with some not included. In the table there are 300,000 to 350,000 clones, about 13% of which are singletons. These data originate in a study of beta chain features in type 1 diabetes. General study results and limits: Insertions were fewer and deletions more numerous at VDJ junctions in type 1 diabetes patients. Shortening of TCRB CDR3s, moderate but significant, appeared in all four CD4+ subsets of Type 1 diabetes patients.

Sequenced sample: naive CD4+ T cells from blood. The clonotype originates from a woman under 30 with type 1 diabetes.

The CDR3 sequence: CASSPRGSYWGEQFF. CDR3 coding DNA: TGTGCCAGCAGCCCCAGGGGTTCCTACTGGGGTGAGCAGTTCTTC. This chain joins TRBV14 and TRBJ2-1; perhaps TRBD1 as D (6 bases). V was pared by 4 bases and J by 9 bases, with 19 bases between. CDR1 is SGHDN, CDR2 FVKESK, per germline. The CDR3 has 15 residues.